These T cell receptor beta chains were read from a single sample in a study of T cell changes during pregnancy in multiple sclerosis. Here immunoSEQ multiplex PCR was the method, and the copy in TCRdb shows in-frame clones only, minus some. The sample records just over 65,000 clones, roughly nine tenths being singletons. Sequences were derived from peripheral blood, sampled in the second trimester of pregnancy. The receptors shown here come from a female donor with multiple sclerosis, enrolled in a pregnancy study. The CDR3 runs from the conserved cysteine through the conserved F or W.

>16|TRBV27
CASSPMASGLYNEQFF
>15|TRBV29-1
CSVWTSRPGTYEQYF
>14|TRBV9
CASSDYRGHSPLHF
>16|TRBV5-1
CASSLETGFLTDTQYF
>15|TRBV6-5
CASSYDGTGTYEQYF
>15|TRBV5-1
CASSPAITGREGYTF
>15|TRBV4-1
CASSPGTGQLYEQYF
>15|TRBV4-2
CASSQGGQYNEKLFF
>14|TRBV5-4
CASSRGPMNTEAFF
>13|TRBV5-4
CASSWGGGETQYF
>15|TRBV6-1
CASSDRQGKLEKLFF
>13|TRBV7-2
CASSTTGAQPQHF
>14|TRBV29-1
CSVEPSTGRNGYTF
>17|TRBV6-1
CASSATSGGRNTGELFF
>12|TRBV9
CASSPNKGRYTF
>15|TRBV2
CASSENPFSGNTIYF
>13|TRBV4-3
CASSVRRGDEQYF
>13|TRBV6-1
CASRVGGNSPLHF
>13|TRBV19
CASEGQGKAWAFF
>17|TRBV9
CASSVATSGGYQETQYF
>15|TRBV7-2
CASSLQMVPNTEAFF
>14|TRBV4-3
CASSPGTFPLGYTF
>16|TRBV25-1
CASSEGADRGQETQYF
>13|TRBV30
CAWSPGQDQPQHF
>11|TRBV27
CASSLTGELFF
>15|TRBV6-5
CASYPGTAWMDEQFF
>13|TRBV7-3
CASSLTAGGKLFF
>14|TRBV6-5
CASSYDRIQETQYF
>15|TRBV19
CASSILRDYRYTQYF
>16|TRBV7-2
CASRPSGLAGHIEQFF
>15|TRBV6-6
CASSYKGQVNQPQHF
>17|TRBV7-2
CASSLAGPGTGFQPQHF
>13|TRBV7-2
CASSPRGPTEAFF
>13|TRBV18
CASSPVGVYGYTF
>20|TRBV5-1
CASSLTGSQYQGSGANVLTF
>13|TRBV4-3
CASSQDPGTEAFF
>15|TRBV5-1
CASSLTGQGGYEQYF
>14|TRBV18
CASSFSGGNTEAFF
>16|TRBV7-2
CASSRLSGVPGTEAFF
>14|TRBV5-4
CASRWDRSTDTQYF
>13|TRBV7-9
CASSPPGYEKLFF
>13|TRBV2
CASSGGRAGELFF
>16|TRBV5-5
CASSSPPGSGANVLTF
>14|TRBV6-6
CASSSTGSAQPQHF
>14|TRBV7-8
CASSRYRTQETQYF
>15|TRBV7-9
CASSRIGTGGTEAFF